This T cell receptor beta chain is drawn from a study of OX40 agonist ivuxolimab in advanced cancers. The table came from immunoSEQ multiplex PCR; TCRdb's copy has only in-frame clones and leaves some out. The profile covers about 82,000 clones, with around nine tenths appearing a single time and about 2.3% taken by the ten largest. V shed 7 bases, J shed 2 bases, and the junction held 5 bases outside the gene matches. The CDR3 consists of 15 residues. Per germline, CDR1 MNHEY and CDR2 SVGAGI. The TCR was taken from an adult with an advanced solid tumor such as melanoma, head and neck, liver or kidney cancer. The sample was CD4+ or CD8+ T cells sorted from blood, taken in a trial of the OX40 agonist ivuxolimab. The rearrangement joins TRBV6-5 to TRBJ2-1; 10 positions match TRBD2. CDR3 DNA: TGTGCCAGCAAGGAAGCGGGAGGGCCCTACAATGAGCAGTTCTTC. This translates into CASKEAGGPYNEQFF.